These 14 T cell receptor beta chains were all obtained from the same sample, sequenced in a study of OX40 agonist ivuxolimab in advanced cancers. The library was obtained by the immunoSEQ multiplex PCR assay. TCRdb stores this immuneACCESS table with in-frame sequences only. Part of the clones is absent; in the studies checked, under half of the shortfall reflects unresolved V genes, and no reason is known for the rest. A total of more than 95,000 clones appear in this sample, around 90% of them only once. The ten largest clones represent roughly 0.84% of the sample. This material consisted of CD4+ or CD8+ T cells sorted from blood, taken in a trial of the OX40 agonist ivuxolimab. These receptors all stem from an adult with an advanced solid tumor such as melanoma, head and neck, liver or kidney cancer.

The chain links TRBV5-1 to TRBJ2-7; D is ambiguous. This CDR3 is 12 amino acids long. V gave up 0 bases and J gave up 4 bases, with 5 bases separating them. Germline V CDR1 and CDR2: SGHRS, YFSETQ. This chain's CDR3 is CASSLGRYEQYF. The CDR3 DNA is TGCGCCAGCAGCTTGGGAAGATACGAGCAGTACTTC.

The V and J genes are TRBV6-6 and TRBJ2-2; D unresolved. Trimming removed 0 bases from V and 5 bases from J, with 1 base in between. Germline assignment: CDR1 MNHNY and CDR2 SVGAGI (reference sequence). The CDR3 extends over 12 amino acids. CDR3 nucleotides: TGTGCCAGCAGTTACTCGACCGGGGAGCTGTTTTTT. Protein sequence: CASSYSTGELFF.

The chain couples TRBV18 to TRBJ2-5; possible D gene TRBD1, 6 bases. Germline V gene sequence: CDR1 KGHSH, CDR2 LQKENI. The germline V and J ends were trimmed by 3 bases and 2 bases, with 7 bases remaining between them. This CDR3 spans 13 amino acids. The CDR3 sequence is CASSPDRQETQYF. The CDR3 DNA sequence: TGTGCCAGCTCACCGGACAGACAAGAGACCCAGTACTTC.

This chain links TRBV19 with TRBJ1-2; unclear D gene. The germline CDR1 and CDR2 sequences are LNHDA and SQIVND (reference sequence). V was pared by 8 bases and J by 9 bases, with 19 bases between. The CDR3 length is 13 residues. In nucleotides, the CDR3 is TGTGCCAGTTCCCCGAGGACTCCAGGTCGCTACACCTTC. Translating gives CASSPRTPGRYTF. Filled out from reference TRBV19 and TRBJ1-2, the complete variable domain reads DGGITQSPKYLFRKEGQNVTLSCEQNLNHDAMYWYRQDPGQGLRLIYYSQIVNDFQKGDIAEGYSVSREKKESFPLTVTSAQKNPTAFYLCASSPRTPGRYTFGSGTRLTVV.

The gene calls are TRBV19 and TRBJ1-5, with D tentatively TRBD1 (5 bases). Germline V gene sequence: CDR1 LNHDA, CDR2 SQIVND (reference sequence). This CDR3 is built from 16 residues. Trimming left V 1 base short and J 5 bases short, with 15 bases between. CDR3 DNA: TGTGCCAGTAGTATAGGTATAGGCAGGGCGGATCAGCCCCAGCATTTT. The encoded protein is CASSIGIGRADQPQHF.

The chain links TRBV11-3 to TRBJ2-3; 12 bases agree with TRBD1. Trimming removed 5 bases from V and 3 bases from J; junction bases left unmatched: 6. The CDR3 has 16 amino acids. Germline loops: CDR1 SGHNT, CDR2 YENEEA. CDR3 region: CASSIGTGGMTDTQYF. CDR3 nucleotide sequence: TGTGCCAGCAGCATTGGGACAGGGGGCATGACAGATACGCAGTATTTT. The full variable domain, its missing parts supplied by reference TRBV11-3 and TRBJ2-3, is EAGVVQSPRYKIIEKKQPVAFWCNPISGHNTLYWYLQNLGQGPELLIRYENEEAVDDSQLPKDRFSAERLKGVDSTLKIQPAELGDSAVYLCASSIGTGGMTDTQYFGPGTRLTVL.

The chain joins TRBV6-1 to TRBJ1-5, with D unresolved. CDR3 length: 13 residues. V was trimmed by 4 bases and J by 5 bases, leaving 9 bases between them. The germline gives CDR1 MNHNS, CDR2 SASEGT. In nucleotides, the CDR3 is TGTGCCAGCAGTGCCCTCTTCGATCAGCCCCAGCATTTT. Translating gives CASSALFDQPQHF.

This chain connects TRBV5-4 to TRBJ1-1, with 8 bases matching TRBD1. Unmatched junction bases numbered 11, after V lost 0 bases and J lost 1 base. CDR1 and CDR2 (germline): SGHNT, YYREEE (reference sequence). CDR3 size: 18 residues. CDR3 residues: CASSLGGQGARSNTEAFF. DNA of the CDR3: TGTGCCAGCAGCTTGGGGGGCCAGGGGGCGAGATCGAACACTGAAGCTTTCTTT.

V usage is TRBV18 and J usage is TRBJ1-2; 7 bases map to TRBD1. V shed 0 bases and J 5 bases; nucleotides not matched to a gene: 6. This CDR3 is built from 15 residues. CDR1 and CDR2 from the germline V gene are KGHSH and LQKENI. DNA for the CDR3: TGTGCCAGCTCACCACCAGACAGGGTATTTTATGGCTACACCTTC. It translates to CASSPPDRVFYGYTF.

The chain is built from TRBV7-9 and TRBJ2-4; the match to TRBD2 covers 10 bases. This CDR3 is 19 amino acids long. V shed 3 bases, J shed 0 bases, and the junction held 11 bases outside the gene matches. Germline CDR1 is SEHNR and CDR2 is FQNEAQ (reference sequence). The CDR3, as DNA: TGTGCCAGCAGCTTTAGCGGGGGGCACCTACGCCTAGCCAAAAACATTCAGTACTTC. Its protein is CASSFSGGHLRLAKNIQYF.

This CDR3 is CASSPPGQRVYEQYF. The DNA for the CDR3 is TGTGCCAGCAGCCCCCCGGGACAGAGGGTCTACGAGCAGTACTTC. The rearrangement joins TRBV28 to TRBJ2-7; 7 nucleotides align to TRBD1. The germline gives CDR1 MDHEN, CDR2 SYDVKM. Trimming took 6 bases from V and 3 from J; bases not matched to a gene: 11. The CDR3 has 15 residues.

V is TRBV27 and J is TRBJ1-6; the D is unclear. The ends were cut back, 2 bases at V and 5 bases at J, with 10 bases in the middle. CDR3 size: 15 residues. Germline lookup yields CDR1 MNHEY and CDR2 SMNVEV (reference sequence). The CDR3 here is CASSLGQLNNSPLHF. The CDR3 bases are TGTGCCAGCAGTTTAGGGCAGTTGAATAATTCACCCCTCCACTTT.

The rearrangement uses TRBV30 and TRBJ1-6, with D possibly TRBD1 on 5 matching bases. The CDR3 extends over 13 amino acids. Germline values: CDR1 GTSNPN, CDR2 SVGIG (reference sequence). Deletions cut 5 bases from V and 9 bases from J, with 14 bases between. The CDR3 nucleotides are TGTGCCTGGGGGCCGGGGGTTAGTTCACCCCTCCACTTT. Translated: CAWGPGVSSPLHF.

This clone was seen a few times. The chain joins TRBV4-2 to TRBJ2-7, with D possibly called TRBD1 or TRBD2 (5 bases each). V was pared by 8 bases and J by 4 bases, with 9 bases between. The CDR3 has 11 amino acids. Germline assignment: CDR1 LGHNA and CDR2 YNFKEQ. The CDR3 region is CASRGQYEQYF. The CDR3 DNA follows: TGTGCCAGCCGGGGCCAATACGAGCAGTACTTC.